This T cell receptor (beta chain) appears in the sequencing data of a study of control samples from healthy donors and cancer patients. With 9 bases removed from V and 0 bases from J, the gap between germline ends came to 11 bases. The CDR3 extends over 13 amino acids. Germline CDR1 is LNHDA and CDR2 is SQIVND (reference sequence). The table came from immunoSEQ multiplex PCR; TCRdb's copy has only in-frame clones and leaves some out. This sample has some 120,000 clones, with 89% found just once. The receptor's source is a man over 45 in good health. The gene calls are TRBV19 and TRBJ1-1; tentative D call: TRBD1 (6 bases). What was sequenced was blood. This chain's CDR3 is CASKRTVNTEAFF. As DNA, the CDR3 is TGTGCCAGCAAGAGGACAGTGAACACTGAAGCTTTCTTT.